What follows is one T cell receptor beta chain and its context. The sample belongs to a study of blood T cell repertoires in COVID-19. Sequenced by immunoSEQ multiplex PCR; TCRdb stores in-frame clones only, minus some. Of roughly 320,000 clones listed, 90% are singletons. Germline values: CDR1 SNHLY, CDR2 FYNNEI. The CDR3 totals 14 residues. Trimming took 5 bases from V and 4 from J; bases not matched to a gene: 5. The sample consisted of PBMCs or T cells enriched from blood (not recorded which). J is TRBJ1-5 and V is TRBV2; the match to TRBD1 covers 7 bases. The receptor's source is a woman aged 25 to 39 who had been exposed to COVID-19. The DNA for the CDR3 is TGTGCCAGCAGTCATCCAGGGGGGAATCAGCCCCAGCATTTT. Encoded protein: CASSHPGGNQPQHF.